The present T cell receptor beta chain was sequenced within a study of T cells in Graves' hyperthyroidism and ophthalmopathy (dated by TCRdb to the late 2010s). Turning to the overall study: Peripheral blood was collected at initial diagnosis, before any treatment. For training and testing, the 100 or so patients in the discovery cohort were randomly divided in a 7:3 ratio. Whether ophthalmopathy could be predicted prospectively was tested in an independent validation cohort made up of 18 to 20 hyperthyroidism patients plus 17 patients who later progressed to ophthalmopathy. The study also compared thyroid tissue and blood T-cell repertoires from roughly 6 Graves' hyperthyroidism patients. Following sampling, methimazole starting at 30 mg daily was given to hyperthyroidism patients, and high-dose intravenous methylprednisolone was given to ophthalmopathy patients. TCR Vbeta CDR3 sequencing of around 130 peripheral blood samples (roughly 41 ophthalmopathy, 75 or so hyperthyroidism and about 17 progressor patients) is reported in the paper. To identify TCR V-J signatures that set the groups apart, the researchers used a discovery cohort of 100 patients, made up of around 40 with Graves' ophthalmopathy and some 58 with stable Graves' hyperthyroidism. Paper-wide results and their limitations: A 13 V-J signature model separated ophthalmopathy from stable hyperthyroidism, with around 88% sensitivity and around 84% specificity in cross-validation and 80%/75% in testing. Most expanded thyroid clonotypes (frequency above 0.001) were also found in blood, which suggests that blood repertoires may mirror thyroid immune responses. No statistical method was used to fix the sample size in advance, and group allocation was not hidden from the investigators. In validation, progression to ophthalmopathy was predicted by the model with 65% to 71% sensitivity and 72% to 85% specificity, a median of about 6.4 months before onset.

The TCR beta CDR3 regions were amplified from the RNA transcripts. For the first round of RT-PCR on the TCR CDR3, the HTBI primer set was used together with the Qiagen OneStep RT-PCR kit. The libraries were constructed in a second round of multiplex PCR and then size-selected and purified. Libraries were sequenced paired-end with 100 bp reads on an Illumina HiSeq2000. The authors' pipeline ran thus. SOAPnuke was used to process the raw data, removing reads that contained adapters or uncalled bases, had a mean Phred below 15, or lacked an exact match to the constant primer or identifier. High-quality paired reads were merged using COPE v1.2.5, and each unique nucleotide sequence was defined as a clonotype. MiTCR v1.1 was used to align clonotypes to the IMGT TRBV, TRBD and TRBJ reference segments. Only V-J combinations with frequency above 0.0001, covering about 99% of repertoires, were analysed. A TCS score was defined as the ratio of F50 (clonal expansion) to E x V (chaos), with BLOSUM62-based TCRdist applied between CDR3 peptides within each V-J. Welch's t-statistics and random forest reduced fewer than 600 V-J features to 10 to 15, which were used in a naive Bayes classifier (R e1071). TCRdb ran its own pipeline on the public reads, namely fastp trimming at Q25 and MiXCR clone calling, and kept in-frame beta chains. Each entry is one CDR3 protein sequence, shown with its most common DNA and genes. The V and J calls were determined by TCRdb, not by the authors. Present in this sample are 600,000 to 650,000 distinct CDR3 sequences, around 16% of which were seen just once. Jointly, the top ten make up 3.8% of the sample.

Stable Graves' hyperthyroidism was defined as the absence of progression to ophthalmopathy over 18 months of follow-up. Hyperthyroidism patients were newly diagnosed, had a disease duration of under 2 months, and were aged 18 to 65 years. Any patient with an uncontrolled infection, another autoimmune disease, pregnancy or lactation was excluded. Diagnoses relied on clinical symptoms, serum thyroxine and TRAb, thyroid ultrasound and orbital computed tomography. PBMCs were isolated from about 9 ml of fresh peripheral blood by Ficoll-Paque density gradient centrifugation. Total RNA was extracted using Trizol reagent, and RNA quality was assessed on an Agilent 2100 Bioanalyzer. As regards this clonotype: This clone's antigen is unknown. No clone much larger than this one lies a single base away; base qualities are absent.

The source of this sequence is a woman under 40 with Graves' hyperthyroidism. Source material: blood.

The CDR3 reads CASTNINYGYTF. The DNA is as follows: TGTGCCAGCACCAACATCAACTATGGCTACACCTTC. Recombination joined TRBV9 with TRBJ1-2, with the D gene uncertain. Trimming costs V 6 bases and J 2 bases, and their ends lie 8 bases apart. Sequences SGDLS (CDR1) and YYNGEE (CDR2) are obtained from the germline V gene. From cysteine to phenylalanine, the CDR3 is 12 amino acids long. Here the CDR3 DNA is all that survives: 36 bases in frame from base 1.